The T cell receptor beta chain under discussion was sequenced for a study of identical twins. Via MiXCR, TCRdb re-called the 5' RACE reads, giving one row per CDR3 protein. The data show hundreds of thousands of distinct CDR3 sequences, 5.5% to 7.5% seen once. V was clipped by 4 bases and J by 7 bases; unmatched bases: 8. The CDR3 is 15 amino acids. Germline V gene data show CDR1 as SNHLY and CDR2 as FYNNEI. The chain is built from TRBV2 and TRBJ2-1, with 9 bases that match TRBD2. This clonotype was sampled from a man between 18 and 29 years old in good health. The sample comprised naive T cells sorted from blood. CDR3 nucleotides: TGTGCCAGCAGTGGAAGGACTAGCGTAGGGAATGAGCAGTTCTTC. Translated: CASSGRTSVGNEQFF.